These 13 T cell receptor beta chains came from one sample sequenced in a study of cytomegalovirus exposure and HLA in healthy donors (dated by TCRdb to the late 2010s). Preparation of the library involved the immunoSEQ multiplex PCR assay. A mixture of 60 forward primers for TCR Vbeta segments and 13 reverse primers for TCR Jbeta segments was used in the multiplex PCR. The clones in this table, taken by TCRdb from immuneACCESS, are in-frame only. Not every clone is retained; where verified, under half of the shortfall comes from an unresolved V gene, and the cause of the rest is unknown. The sample table holds around 100,000 clones, of which less than 75% were seen once. Together, the top ten hold around 9.9% of the sample. The source material was PBMCs. Source of these receptors: a man aged 35 to 55 in good health and CMV-seropositive.

V is TRBV10-1 and J is TRBJ1-1, with 10 bases aligning to TRBD1. In germline, CDR1 is WNHNN, CDR2 SYGVQD (reference sequence). V lost 6 bases, J lost 5 bases, and 9 bases stayed unmatched. The length of the CDR3 is 15 residues. The CDR3 DNA reads as TGCGCCAGCAGATCCACCGGGACAGGGGAAACTGAAGCTTTCTTT. This gives the protein CASRSTGTGETEAFF.

V is TRBV5-1 and J is TRBJ1-5; D gene unclear. V was cut by 0 bases and J by 1 base, with 5 bases left in between. Germline CDR1 and CDR2: SGHRS and YFSETQ. The CDR3 consists of 14 residues. CDR3 region: CASSLGESNQPQHF. The CDR3 DNA reads as TGCGCCAGCAGCTTGGGGGAGAGCAATCAGCCCCAGCATTTT.

The gene calls are TRBV28 and TRBJ1-4; a possible D gene is TRBD1 (6 bases). V lost 8 bases to trimming and J lost 5 bases, with 12 bases between them. From germline, CDR1 is MDHEN and CDR2 SYDVKM. The CDR3 has 13 amino acids. CDR3 DNA sequence: TGTGCCAGCCAAGACAGGCACAATGAAAAACTGTTTTTT. Translation: CASQDRHNEKLFF.

The V gene is TRBV15, the J gene TRBJ2-7; D is unclear. The CDR3 extends over 14 amino acids. CDR1 LNHNV and CDR2 YYDKDF come from the germline V gene (reference sequence). V shed 0 bases and J shed 0 bases, with 6 bases lying between them. The CDR3 region has the DNA TGTGCCACCAGCAGAGATCTGAGCTCCTACGAGCAGTACTTC. This codes for CATSRDLSSYEQYF. The complete variable domain, with remaining parts taken from reference TRBV15 and TRBJ2-7, reads DAMVIQNPRYQVTQFGKPVTLSCSQTLNHNVMYWYQQKSSQAPKLLFHYYDKDFNNEADTPDNFQSRRPNTSFCFLDIRSPGLGDTAMYLCATSRDLSSYEQYFGPGTRLTVT.

This rearrangement joins TRBV15 to TRBJ2-7; a possible D gene is TRBD1 (5 bases). The CDR3 is made up of 14 amino acids. Per the germline V gene, CDR1 is LNHNV and CDR2 is YYDKDF (reference sequence). Between the trimmed V and J ends, which lost 1 base and 4 bases, there was a span of 11 bases. This CDR3 is CATSRGQGTYEQYV. In nucleotides, the CDR3 is TGTGCCACCAGCAGAGGGCAGGGAACGTACGAGCAGTACGTC.

The V gene is TRBV19, the J gene TRBJ2-2; 9 bases are a match to TRBD1. Germline assignment: CDR1 LNHDA and CDR2 SQIVND (reference sequence). This CDR3 region has 16 residues. Unmatched junction bases numbered 11, after V lost 7 bases and J lost 5 bases. The CDR3 bases are TGTGCCAGTATTTGGGCCGTGGGACAGGGAACCGGGGAGCTGTTTTTT. This encodes CASIWAVGQGTGELFF.

This clone was seen a few times. This sequence joins TRBV28 and TRBJ2-5; D perhaps matches TRBD1 (6 bases). The CDR3 is 13 residues long. CDR1 is MDHEN, CDR2 SYDVKM, per germline. Trimming took 6 bases from V and 1 from J, leaving 9 bases between them. Written as DNA, the CDR3 is TGTGCCAGCAGGGCAGGGGTCCAAGAGACCCAGTACTTC. Translating gives CASRAGVQETQYF.

This chain links TRBV19 with TRBJ2-7, with 11 bases identical to TRBD1. The germline V gene encodes CDR1 LNHDA and CDR2 SQIVND (reference sequence). CDR3 size: 15 residues. V was clipped by 5 bases and J by 0 bases; unmatched bases: 3. The CDR3 region has the DNA TGTGCCAGTAGTGCCGGGACAGGGGGCTCCTACGAGCAGTACGTC. Residues: CASSAGTGGSYEQYV.

V is TRBV19 and J is TRBJ1-4, with no clear D. CDR1 is LNHDA and CDR2 is SQIVND in the germline V gene (reference sequence). The CDR3 is 15 residues long. The ends were cut back, 1 base at V and 1 base at J, with 7 bases in the middle. The chain's CDR3 is CASSIGSGTNEKLFF. CDR3 coding DNA: TGTGCCAGTAGTATAGGTTCCGGAACTAATGAAAAACTGTTTTTT.

The chain employs TRBV5-4 and TRBJ2-2; 11 nucleotides align to TRBD2. V lost 4 bases and J lost 1; bases outside the gene matches: 6. The CDR3 spans 17 residues. Germline values: CDR1 SGHNT, CDR2 YYREEE (reference sequence). The CDR3 region is CASSLDGLAGNTGELFF. Here the CDR3 DNA reads TGTGCCAGCAGCCTAGACGGACTAGCGGGGAACACCGGGGAGCTGTTTTTT.

This chain connects TRBV30 to TRBJ1-5; 9 positions match TRBD1. Germline CDR1 and CDR2: GTSNPN and SVGIG (reference sequence). The V segment lost 4 bases and the J segment 5 bases; nucleotides outside the gene matches: 18. The CDR3 runs to 18 residues. The CDR3 is CAWIGPLLTGGDDQPQHF. The CDR3 nucleotides are TGTGCCTGGATAGGTCCGCTCCTCACAGGGGGCGACGATCAGCCCCAGCATTTT.

The CDR3 reads CASSPDTPYEQYF. In DNA, the CDR3 is TGTGCCAGTAGTCCAGACACCCCCTACGAGCAGTACTTC. The rearrangement joins TRBV19 to TRBJ2-7; no reliable D call. This CDR3 comprises 13 residues. Per germline, CDR1 LNHDA and CDR2 SQIVND (reference sequence). V lost 5 bases, J lost 2 bases, and 10 bases lay in between. The entire variable domain, with the rest obtained from reference TRBV19 and TRBJ2-7, is as follows: DGGITQSPKYLFRKEGQNVTLSCEQNLNHDAMYWYRQDPGQGLRLIYYSQIVNDFQKGDIAEGYSVSREKKESFPLTVTSAQKNPTAFYLCASSPDTPYEQYFGPGTRLTVT.

V gene TRBV5-1 combines with J gene TRBJ2-7; the D gene is possibly TRBD1 (6 bases). The CDR3 runs 13 residues. The V and J ends lost 5 bases and 1 base respectively, with 10 bases between them. Germline-derived CDR1 and CDR2 are SGHRS and YFSETQ. CDR3 in DNA: TGCGCCAGCAGAACACAGGGTTCCTACGAGCAGTACGTC. This gives the protein CASRTQGSYEQYV.